The rows below give T cell receptor beta chains drawn from one sample of a study of regulatory T cells in long-lasting Graves disease. Via MiXCR, TCRdb re-called the multiplex PCR reads, giving one row per CDR3 protein. Counted here are some 250,000 distinct CDR3 sequences, under 20% occurring once; the ten biggest clones make up around 15%. The same data also contributed to another study, on T cells in Graves' hyperthyroidism and ophthalmopathy.

Sequencing used peripheral blood mononuclear cells (PBMCs), obtained at new diagnosis, from a patient treated with antithyroid drugs. The receptors were sampled from a young woman with Graves disease. Each CDR3 is given with its conserved first and last residue. The order of the fields is D gene, clone size, CDR3 length, J gene, V gene, CDR3 protein, CDR3 DNA. D genes are given only for firm matches. For some rows the clone size is stated as once, few or many, or as a class when expanded; others skip it.

NA many 15 TRBJ1-5 TRBV12-3/TRBV12-4 CASSFGRARNQPQHF TGTGCCAGCAGTTTTGGCAGGGCGAGGAATCAGCCCCAGCATTTT
NA many 14 TRBJ2-1 TRBV7-2 CASSLVLGQLEQFF TGTGCCAGCAGCTTAGTTTTAGGACAGCTCGAGCAGTTCTTC
TRBD2 many 15 TRBJ2-3 TRBV6-1 CASSEGLAIPDTQYF TGTGCCAGCAGTGAGGGACTAGCGATCCCAGATACGCAGTATTTT
NA many 15 TRBJ2-2 TRBV7-2 CASSYPGRSSGELFF TGTGCCAGCAGTTATCCGGGACGTTCTTCCGGGGAGCTGTTTTTT
NA NA 16 TRBJ1-4 TRBV20-1 CSARAAGEDTNEKLFF TGCAGTGCTAGAGCTGCAGGGGAAGACACTAATGAAAAACTGTTTTTT
TRBD1 many 14 TRBJ1-4 TRBV20-1 CSAPGQGADEKLFF TGCAGTGCGCCGGGACAGGGGGCAGATGAAAAACTGTTTTTT
NA many 12 TRBJ1-5 TRBV20-1 CSAARMEQPQHF TGCAGTGCTGCACGGATGGAGCAGCCCCAGCATTTT
NA NA 14 TRBJ1-4 TRBV19 CASSIQGMKEELFF TGTGCCAGTAGTATACAGGGGATGAAGGAAGAACTGTTTTTT
NA many 11 TRBJ2-7 TRBV6-1 CASRSTTEQYF TGTGCCAGCAGATCGACTACCGAGCAGTACTTC
NA many 18 TRBJ2-1 TRBV12-5 CASGLVREWVRSYNEQFF TGTGCTAGTGGTTTGGTACGAGAATGGGTGAGGTCCTACAATGAGCAGTTCTTC
NA few 15 TRBJ1-5 TRBV12-3/TRBV12-4 CASSLRQAGNQPQHF TGTGCCAGCAGTTTGAGGCAGGCCGGCAATCAGCCCCAGCATTTT
TRBD2 once 13 TRBJ2-1 TRBV9 CASSGSGRVEQFF TGTGCCAGCAGCGGTAGCGGGAGGGTTGAGCAGTTCTTC
TRBD2 NA 15 TRBJ2-1 TRBV12-3/TRBV12-4 CASSSSGTYYNEQFF TGTGCCAGCAGTTCAAGCGGGACTTACTACAATGAGCAGTTCTTC
NA few 16 TRBJ1-1 TRBV12-5 CASGLVLVGMNTEAFF TGTGCTAGTGGTTTGGTACTGGTCGGGATGAACACTGAAGCTTTCTTT
TRBD2 NA 15 TRBJ2-2 TRBV4-1 CASSRGGGDTGELFF TGCGCCAGCAGCCGTGGTGGGGGGGACACCGGGGAGCTGTTTTTT
NA many 12 TRBJ1-5 TRBV20-1 CSAKYKNQPQHF TGCAGTGCTAAATATAAGAATCAGCCCCAGCATTTT
TRBD1 many 13 TRBJ2-1 TRBV9 CASSLRQGNEQFF TGTGCCAGCAGCTTACGACAGGGTAATGAGCAGTTCTTC
NA few 14 TRBJ1-2 TRBV14 CASSPYGGPYGYTF TGTGCCAGCAGCCCCTATGGAGGCCCTTATGGCTACACCTTC
NA many 14 TRBJ1-1 TRBV7-8 CASSLAPGYTEAFF TGTGCCAGCAGCTTAGCGCCGGGGTACACTGAAGCTTTCTTT
TRBD1 many 16 TRBJ1-5 TRBV20-1 CSATDRGTGSGQPQHF TGCAGTGCTACCGATAGGGGGACAGGGAGTGGTCAGCCCCAGCATTTT
TRBD1 many 14 TRBJ2-5 TRBV4-1 CASSQGRQGETQYF TGTGCCAGCAGCCAAGGTAGACAGGGCGAGACCCAGTACTTC
NA many 14 TRBJ1-5 TRBV7-9 CASSSGVGNQPQHF TGTGCCAGCAGCTCTGGTGTTGGCAATCAGCCCCAGCATTTT
NA many 17 TRBJ2-2 TRBV6-5 CASSYSKSQGVTGELFF TGTGCCAGCAGTTACTCGAAGAGTCAGGGTGTCACCGGGGAGCTGTTTTTT
NA NA 14 TRBJ1-1 TRBV30 CAWMTRVLVSEAFF TGTGCCTGGATGACCAGGGTCTTAGTGTCTGAAGCTTTCTTT
NA NA 14 TRBJ2-5 TRBV12-5 CASGLDYHGETQYF TGTGCTAGTGGTTTGGACTATCATGGGGAGACCCAGTACTTC
TRBD2 NA 15 TRBJ2-3 TRBV5-8 CASSSSGSGADTQYF TGTGCCAGCAGCTCTAGCGGGAGTGGCGCAGATACGCAGTATTTT
NA few 15 TRBJ2-3 TRBV19 CASSIRPESTDTQYF TGTGCCAGTAGTATACGGCCAGAAAGCACAGATACGCAGTATTTT
TRBD1 NA 18 TRBJ1-2 TRBV5-1 CASSREGTGTYLNYGYTF TGCGCCAGCAGCCGTGAGGGGACAGGGACCTACCTTAACTATGGCTACACCTTC
NA NA 14 TRBJ2-7 TRBV6-2/TRBV6-3 CASLNAGSSYEQYF TGTGCCAGCCTTAACGCAGGGAGCTCCTACGAGCAGTACTTC
TRBD2 many 14 TRBJ2-5 TRBV29-1 CSVEGASGGETQYF TGCAGCGTTGAAGGGGCTAGCGGGGGAGAGACCCAGTACTTC
TRBD1 many 15 TRBJ2-7 TRBV3-1 CASSQDPQGAREQYF TGTGCCAGCAGCCAAGATCCCCAGGGGGCGCGGGAGCAGTACTTC
NA NA 16 TRBJ2-7 TRBV11-2 CASSLLVGLQSYEQYF TGTGCCAGCAGCTTACTGGTCGGACTACAGTCCTACGAGCAGTACTTC
TRBD2 NA 16 TRBJ2-1 TRBV6-2/TRBV6-3 CASRVVGLAGRNEQFF TGTGCCAGCAGGGTCGTGGGACTAGCGGGAAGGAATGAGCAGTTCTTC
NA many 13 TRBJ1-2 TRBV5-8 CASSFRGTVGYTF TGTGCCAGCAGCTTCAGGGGAACGGTTGGCTACACCTTC
NA NA 15 TRBJ1-4 TRBV29-1 CSVGERGAGNEKLFF TGCAGCGTTGGCGAACGCGGGGCCGGAAATGAAAAACTGTTTTTT
NA many 15 TRBJ1-3 TRBV6-5 CASSYSRDSGNTIYF TGTGCCAGCAGTTACTCGAGGGACTCTGGAAACACCATATATTTT